The clone carrying this T cell receptor (beta chain) appeared a few times. The data are from a study of OX40 agonist ivuxolimab in advanced cancers. This CDR3 spans 14 amino acids. The germline CDR1 and CDR2 sequences are SGHDT and YYEEEE. The V end was cut by 4 bases, the J end by 1 base, with 9 bases between. This table comes from immunoSEQ multiplex PCR, and its TCRdb copy is limited to in-frame clones, with some not included. The sample consists of tens of thousands of clones, over 80% of them appearing once. The receptor's source is an adult with an advanced solid tumor such as melanoma, head and neck, liver or kidney cancer. The V and J genes are TRBV5-6 and TRBJ2-4; D may be TRBD2 (5 bases). Sample: CD4+ or CD8+ T cells sorted from blood, taken in a trial of the OX40 agonist ivuxolimab. Written as DNA, the CDR3 is TGTGCCAGCAGCCCTCCGGGGGCCAAAAACATTCAGTACTTC. As protein: CASSPPGAKNIQYF.